A single sample is the source of the 19 T cell receptor beta chains below, sequenced in a study of T cells after yellow fever vaccination. TCRdb reanalysed the 5' RACE reads using MiXCR and keeps one entry per CDR3 protein. The sample has just over 250,000 distinct CDR3 sequences, over 4.5% seen once. Here the sequenced sample was CD4+ T cells sorted from PBMCs, taken on the day of the yellow fever booster vaccination. The receptors shown here come from a man younger than 35 who received the YFV17D yellow fever vaccine.

This clonotype was seen more than once but under ten times. J is TRBJ1-3 and V is TRBV9; D is unresolved. Trimming removed 2 bases at V and 0 bases at J, with 6 bases between. Looked up from germline, CDR1 is SGDLS and CDR2 is YYNGEE. The CDR3 length is 14 residues. DNA of the CDR3: TGTGCCAGCAGCGTGACAACCTCTGGAAACACCATATATTTT. Translation: CASSVTTSGNTIYF.

The J gene is TRBJ2-7, the V gene TRBV7-9; 11 bases agree with TRBD1. Looked up from germline, CDR1 is SEHNR and CDR2 is FQNEAQ (reference sequence). Trimming took 4 bases from V and 2 from J; bases not matched to a gene: 10. The CDR3 extends over 17 amino acids. CDR3 residues: CASSSWTGGFITYEQYF. Written as DNA, the CDR3 is TGTGCCAGCAGCTCCTGGACAGGGGGCTTTATCACCTACGAGCAGTACTTC.

This clonotype was counted ten times or more. The J gene is TRBJ1-1, the V gene TRBV5-1; D not resolved. The germline V and J ends were trimmed by 2 bases and 3 bases, with 11 bases remaining between them. The germline V gene has CDR1 SGHRS and CDR2 YFSETQ. This CDR3 spans 14 amino acids. The CDR3 DNA sequence: TGCGCCAGCAGCTTAGATCCGCCGTACACTGAAGCTTTCTTT. It specifies CASSLDPPYTEAFF.

The chain recombines TRBV7-8 with TRBJ2-7, with D possibly matching TRBD1 (5 bases). This CDR3 comprises 15 residues. Germline V lookup: CDR1 SGHVS, CDR2 FQNEAQ. Trimming pared 4 bases from V and 5 bases from J, leaving 18 bases between. In DNA, the CDR3 is TGTGCCAGCAGCTCGAGACTCAGGGTCGCCCACGAGCAGTACTTC. Translating gives CASSSRLRVAHEQYF.

This clonotype was observed at least ten times. This chain connects TRBV20-1 to TRBJ2-2; D uncertain. Germline CDR1 and CDR2: DFQATT and SNEGSKA (reference sequence). The CDR3 is made up of 12 amino acids. Trimming pared 3 bases from V and 4 bases from J, leaving 6 bases between. The DNA of the CDR3 is TGCAGTGCTAGGGCAGGCACCGGGGAGCTGTTTTTT. Encoded protein: CSARAGTGELFF.

This clonotype was detected only a few times. The chain links TRBV9 to TRBJ2-3, with D unclear. The V and J ends lost 2 bases and 5 bases respectively, with 15 bases between them. Germline V gives CDR1 SGDLS, CDR2 YYNGEE. This CDR3 has 15 residues. CDR3 DNA sequence: TGTGCCAGCAGCGTCCCCGGGCCCCTCGGAGATACGCAGTATTTT. This sequence encodes CASSVPGPLGDTQYF.

This clonotype came up many times. The rearrangement uses TRBV29-1 and TRBJ2-3; TRBD2 agrees at 9 bases. There are 15 residues in the CDR3. Germline lookup yields CDR1 SQVTM and CDR2 ANQGSEA. Trimming at V came to 4 bases and at J to 5 bases, leaving 10 bases not matched to a gene. This CDR3 reads CSVVVVSGGQDTQYF. CDR3 coding DNA: TGCAGCGTTGTTGTTGTAAGCGGGGGGCAAGATACGCAGTATTTT.

This chain links TRBV13 with TRBJ2-1; 14 bases map to TRBD2. This CDR3 contains 17 residues. Looked up from germline, CDR1 is PRHDT and CDR2 is FYEKMQ (reference sequence). J was trimmed by 6 bases and V by 2 bases; bases with no gene match: 6. The CDR3 coding sequence is TGTGCCAGCAGCTTAAGTTTCGGGACTAGCGGGGGCAATGAGCAGTTCTTC. It encodes CASSLSFGTSGGNEQFF.

This clonotype was recorded a few times. The V and J genes are TRBV12-3 or TRBV12-4 and TRBJ2-2; D gene uncertain. The V end lost 8 bases, the J end lost 3 bases, and 13 bases lay between the germline ends. The CDR3 is 14 amino acids. Written as DNA, the CDR3 is TGTGCCAGCCTTCGGTCCACATACACCGGGGAGCTGTTTTTT. This encodes CASLRSTYTGELFF.

The gene calls are TRBV4-1 and TRBJ2-3, with 7 bases that match TRBD1. Germline V CDR1 and CDR2: MGHRA, YSYEKL. Trimming took 1 base from V and 5 from J; bases not matched to a gene: 9. The CDR3 covers 16 residues. The CDR3, as DNA: TGCGCCAGCAGCCAAGGTAGGACAGGAAAAGGAGATACGCAGTATTTT. This translates into CASSQGRTGKGDTQYF.

This clonotype came up many times. The V and J genes are TRBV9 and TRBJ2-2; TRBD2 is a possible D gene (6 bases). Per the germline V gene, CDR1 is SGDLS and CDR2 is YYNGEE. Trimming stripped 4 bases from V and 7 bases from J, with 14 bases between. The CDR3 is 14 amino acids. For the CDR3, the DNA is TGTGCCAGCAGCCCCCTTCCGGGGGTCGGGGAGCTGTTTTTT. Amino acid sequence: CASSPLPGVGELFF.

The chain links TRBV10-3 to TRBJ2-2; tentative D call: TRBD1 (6 bases). CDR3 length: 16 residues. V was clipped by 6 bases and J by 0 bases, with 14 bases between them. CDR1 and CDR2 (germline): ENHRY, SYGVKD. This chain's CDR3 is CAISGTYRSNTGELFF. CDR3 coding DNA: TGTGCCATCAGCGGGACATACCGGTCGAACACCGGGGAGCTGTTTTTT.

This clonotype showed up just a few times. This chain connects TRBV20-1 to TRBJ2-7; D is tentatively TRBD1 or TRBD2 (5 bases each). Germline CDR1 and CDR2: DFQATT and SNEGSKA (reference sequence). Trimming stripped 6 bases from V and 3 bases from J, with 15 bases between. The CDR3 has 13 residues. The CDR3 loop is CSAKPGPYYEQYV. The CDR3 nucleotides read TGCAGTGCCAAGCCGGGGCCATACTACGAGCAGTACGTC.

This clonotype showed up just a few times. The chain is built from TRBV20-1 and TRBJ2-1; possible D gene TRBD2, 5 bases. From germline, CDR1 is DFQATT and CDR2 SNEGSKA (reference sequence). The CDR3 extends over 15 amino acids. V was shortened by 1 base and J by 0 bases, with 10 bases between the two germline ends. CDR3 coding DNA: TGCAGTGCTAGAGCACCGGGGAGCTCCTACAATGAGCAGTTCTTC. Translating gives CSARAPGSSYNEQFF.

There are many counts of this clonotype. The CDR3, as DNA: TGCAGTGCTAGTGGTGACACTGAAGCTTTCTTT. Its translation is CSASGDTEAFF. The chain links TRBV20-1 to TRBJ1-1; D remains unclear. V lost 3 bases to trimming and J lost 3 bases, with 5 bases between them. The CDR3 length is 11 residues. Germline V gene data show CDR1 as DFQATT and CDR2 as SNEGSKA (reference sequence).

This clonotype was seen at least ten times. The chain links TRBV20-1 to TRBJ2-1, with D maybe TRBD2 (5 bases). Germline V lookup: CDR1 DFQATT, CDR2 SNEGSKA (reference sequence). V dropped 6 bases and J dropped 8 bases, with 17 bases sitting between them. The CDR3 extends over 13 amino acids. The CDR3 sequence is CSAPDWRWDEQFF. The CDR3 coding sequence is TGCAGTGCCCCGGACTGGCGGTGGGATGAGCAGTTCTTC.

This clonotype was observed a single time. The chain links TRBV6-5 to TRBJ1-1, with unresolved D. The V end was cut by 0 bases, the J end by 6 bases, with 8 bases between. The CDR3 totals 13 residues. CDR1 is MNHEY, CDR2 SVGAGI, per germline. The CDR3 reads CASSYSHTAEAFF. The CDR3 nucleotides are TGTGCCAGCAGTTACTCCCATACGGCTGAAGCTTTCTTT.

This clonotype was counted only a few times. The chain has TRBV6-6 and TRBJ2-5; D assignment may be TRBD1 or TRBD2 (6 bases each). CDR3 length: 13 residues. Germline assignment: CDR1 MNHNY and CDR2 SVGAGI (reference sequence). Between the trimmed V and J ends, which lost 7 bases and 5 bases, there was a span of 14 bases. CDR3 nucleotides: TGTGCCAGCACCCGGGAAGGGGGGGAGACCCAGTACTTC. It translates to CASTREGGETQYF.

A few counts support this clonotype. The V gene is TRBV5-1, the J gene TRBJ2-5; no clear D. Germline lookup yields CDR1 SGHRS and CDR2 YFSETQ. Trimming took off 3 bases at V and 2 bases at J, with 8 bases between the two ends. The CDR3 extends over 13 amino acids. The CDR3 protein is CASSWNQQETQYF. DNA for the CDR3: TGCGCCAGCAGCTGGAACCAACAAGAGACCCAGTACTTC.